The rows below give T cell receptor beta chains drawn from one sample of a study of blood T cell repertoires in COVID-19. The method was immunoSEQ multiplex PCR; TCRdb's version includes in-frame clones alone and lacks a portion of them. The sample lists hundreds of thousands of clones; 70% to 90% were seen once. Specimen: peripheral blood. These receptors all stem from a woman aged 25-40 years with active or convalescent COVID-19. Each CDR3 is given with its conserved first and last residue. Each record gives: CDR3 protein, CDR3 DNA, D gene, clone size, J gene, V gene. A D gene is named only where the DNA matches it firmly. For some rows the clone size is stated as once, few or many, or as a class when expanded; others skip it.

CDR3: CATSRDRGSNQPQHF
DNA: TGTGCCACCAGCAGAGATCGGGGGAGCAATCAGCCCCAGCATTTT
D: NA
size: NA
J: TRBJ1-5
V: TRBV15

CDR3: CASSLGPGGPNTGELFF
DNA: TGTGCCAGCAGCTTGGGTCCGGGAGGACCGAACACCGGGGAGCTGTTTTTT
D: TRBD2
size: once
J: TRBJ2-2
V: TRBV11-2

CDR3: CASTENTQGTQYF
DNA: TGTGCCAGTACCGAAAATACACAGGGTACGCAGTATTTT
D: NA
size: NA
J: TRBJ2-3
V: TRBV19

CDR3: CASSWEGGRGPLTF
DNA: TGTGCCAGCAGTTGGGAGGGCGGCAGGGGTCCCTTAACGTTC
D: NA
size: NA
J: TRBJ2-7
V: TRBV27

CDR3: CASSFFGQPQHF
DNA: TGTGCCAGCAGCTTTTTCGGTCAGCCCCAGCATTTT
D: NA
size: NA
J: TRBJ1-5
V: TRBV5-5

CDR3: CASTPLGGLGDYEQYF
DNA: TGTGCCAGCACCCCCTTGGGGGGACTGGGGGACTACGAGCAGTACTTC
D: NA
size: NA
J: TRBJ2-7
V: TRBV7-8

CDR3: CASRYSGRVDTEAFF
DNA: TGTGCCAGCAGGTATTCGGGCAGGGTGGACACTGAAGCTTTCTTT
D: NA
size: NA
J: TRBJ1-1
V: TRBV6-5

CDR3: CASSLKAGENQPQHF
DNA: TGTGCCAGCAGCCTTAAGGCTGGAGAGAATCAGCCCCAGCATTTT
D: NA
size: once
J: TRBJ1-5
V: TRBV6-5

CDR3: CASSPVPGAYEQYF
DNA: TGTGCCAGCAGCCCAGTCCCGGGGGCCTACGAGCAGTACTTC
D: NA
size: NA
J: TRBJ2-7
V: TRBV3-1/TRBV3-2

CDR3: CASSLGTQGYNSPLHF
DNA: TGTGCCAGCAGCTTAGGTACGCAGGGTTATAATTCACCCCTCCACTTT
D: NA
size: NA
J: TRBJ1-6
V: TRBV7-9

CDR3: CASRPDFSEQFF
DNA: TGCGCCAGCAGGCCGGACTTTTCTGAGCAGTTCTTC
D: NA
size: NA
J: TRBJ2-1
V: TRBV5-1

CDR3: CASILQGGGTEAFF
DNA: TGTGCCAGCATTTTACAGGGCGGCGGCACTGAAGCTTTCTTT
D: NA
size: NA
J: TRBJ1-1
V: TRBV2

CDR3: CASSIGEGPEAFF
DNA: TGTGCCAGTAGTATAGGTGAGGGTCCGGAGGCTTTCTTT
D: NA
size: NA
J: TRBJ1-1
V: TRBV19

CDR3: CASSLAERGEQFF
DNA: TGTGCCAGCAGCTTAGCGGAAAGAGGGGAGCAGTTCTTC
D: NA
size: NA
J: TRBJ2-1
V: TRBV7-9

CDR3: CASSLGTTEQYF
DNA: TGTGCCAGTAGTCTCGGGACTACCGAGCAGTACTTC
D: TRBD2
size: NA
J: TRBJ2-7
V: TRBV19

CDR3: CASGFHPGTLLTDTQYF
DNA: TGTGCTAGTGGTTTCCATCCCGGGACATTACTCACAGATACGCAGTATTTT
D: NA
size: NA
J: TRBJ2-3
V: TRBV12-5

CDR3: CASSQTSGRHNEQFF
DNA: TGTGCCAGCAGCCAAACTAGCGGGAGGCACAATGAGCAGTTCTTC
D: TRBD2
size: NA
J: TRBJ2-1
V: TRBV3-1/TRBV3-2

CDR3: CASSRQTSGSPDTQYF
DNA: TGCGCCAGCAGCCGACAAACTAGCGGGAGTCCAGATACGCAGTATTTT
D: TRBD2
size: NA
J: TRBJ2-3
V: TRBV4-1

CDR3: CASSFQGSNQPQHF
DNA: TGTGCCAGCAGTTTTCAGGGGAGCAATCAGCCCCAGCATTTT
D: NA
size: NA
J: TRBJ1-5
V: TRBV27

CDR3: CAKRTPLMNTEAFF
DNA: TGTGCCAAACGCACCCCTCTAATGAACACTGAAGCTTTCTTT
D: NA
size: once
J: TRBJ1-1
V: TRBV2

CDR3: CATSTGTGIRNNQPQHF
DNA: TGTGCCACCAGCACGGGGACAGGGATAAGAAACAATCAGCCCCAGCATTTT
D: TRBD1
size: few
J: TRBJ1-5
V: TRBV15

CDR3: CASSFRQYDYGYTF
DNA: TGTGCCAGCAGTTTCAGACAGTACGACTATGGCTACACCTTC
D: NA
size: NA
J: TRBJ1-2
V: TRBV6-5

CDR3: CASSQRTQNSPLHF
DNA: TGTGCCAGCAGTCAGAGGACTCAAAATTCACCCCTCCACTTT
D: NA
size: NA
J: TRBJ1-6
V: TRBV28

CDR3: CASSLAGGRGYTF
DNA: TGTGCCAGCAGCTTAGCAGGGGGTCGAGGCTACACCTTC
D: NA
size: NA
J: TRBJ1-2
V: TRBV7-2

CDR3: CAISEGSGLIDEQFF
DNA: TGTGCCATCAGTGAGGGTAGCGGGCTCATCGATGAGCAGTTCTTC
D: TRBD2
size: NA
J: TRBJ2-1
V: TRBV10-3

CDR3: CASSKQGANTEAFF
DNA: TGTGCCAGCAGTAAACAGGGAGCGAACACTGAAGCTTTCTTT
D: NA
size: once
J: TRBJ1-1
V: TRBV6-5

CDR3: CASSLAGGYEQYF
DNA: TGCGCCAGCAGTTTAGCGGGAGGCTACGAGCAGTACTTC
D: TRBD2
size: NA
J: TRBJ2-7
V: TRBV10-1

CDR3: CASSVGTGGEGTEAFF
DNA: TGCGCCAGCAGCGTAGGGACAGGGGGCGAGGGCACTGAAGCTTTCTTT
D: TRBD1
size: NA
J: TRBJ1-1
V: TRBV5-1

CDR3: CASSSIGGISVSPPGAFF
DNA: TGTGCCAGCAGCTCGATAGGGGGCATCTCAGTAAGCCCCCCGGGAGCTTTCTTT
D: TRBD1
size: NA
J: TRBJ1-1
V: TRBV7-8

CDR3: CASSGTDQGYTF
DNA: TGTGCCAGCAGTGGGACAGACCAAGGCTACACCTTC
D: TRBD1
size: NA
J: TRBJ1-2
V: TRBV12-3/TRBV12-4

CDR3: CASRSGSIEDEQFF
DNA: TGTGCCAGTAGAAGCGGGAGCATTGAAGATGAGCAGTTCTTC
D: TRBD2
size: once
J: TRBJ2-1
V: TRBV19

CDR3: CASSVDSPSYEQYF
DNA: TGTGCCAGCAGCGTAGATAGTCCATCCTACGAGCAGTACTTC
D: NA
size: NA
J: TRBJ2-7
V: TRBV9

CDR3: CASSLAAGSNQPQHF
DNA: TGTGCCAGCAGCTTAGCAGCGGGTAGCAATCAGCCCCAGCATTTT
D: NA
size: NA
J: TRBJ1-5
V: TRBV7-9

CDR3: CSVVGLASNTGELFF
DNA: TGCAGCGTTGTAGGGCTAGCGAGTAACACCGGGGAGCTGTTTTTT
D: NA
size: NA
J: TRBJ2-2
V: TRBV29-1

CDR3: CASSLNLPYGGRGFDTEAFF
DNA: TGCGCCAGCAGCTTGAACCTACCGTACGGGGGGCGAGGGTTTGACACTGAAGCTTTCTTT
D: NA
size: NA
J: TRBJ1-1
V: TRBV5-1

CDR3: CASRTGVRGEQFF
DNA: TGTGCCAGCAGGACAGGGGTGAGGGGTGAGCAGTTCTTC
D: TRBD1
size: few
J: TRBJ2-1
V: TRBV27

CDR3: CASSYRQGYRNTEAFF
DNA: TGTGCCAGCAGTTACAGACAGGGGTATCGAAACACTGAAGCTTTCTTT
D: TRBD1
size: NA
J: TRBJ1-1
V: TRBV6-7

CDR3: CSAGLAEETQYF
DNA: TGCAGCGCCGGACTAGCGGAAGAGACCCAGTACTTC
D: TRBD2
size: NA
J: TRBJ2-5
V: TRBV29-1

CDR3: CASSMTSGSYEQYF
DNA: TGTGCCAGCAGCATGACTAGCGGGAGCTACGAGCAGTACTTC
D: TRBD2
size: once
J: TRBJ2-7
V: TRBV7-2

CDR3: CASSTGRREDGYTF
DNA: TGTGCCAGTAGTACGGGACGCCGGGAGGATGGCTACACCTTC
D: NA
size: NA
J: TRBJ1-2
V: TRBV19

CDR3: CASSSDRVSYEQYF
DNA: TGTGCCAGCAGTTCCGACAGGGTATCCTACGAGCAGTACTTC
D: TRBD1
size: NA
J: TRBJ2-7
V: TRBV11-2

CDR3: CASSRRGGPLVEQYF
DNA: TGTGCCAGCAGCCGACGGGGGGGACCGTTGGTCGAGCAGTACTTC
D: TRBD2
size: NA
J: TRBJ2-7
V: TRBV3-1/TRBV3-2

CDR3: CASSSDRKSNQPQHF
DNA: TGTGCCAGCAGTTCGGACAGGAAAAGCAATCAGCCCCAGCATTTT
D: TRBD1
size: NA
J: TRBJ1-5
V: TRBV6-5

CDR3: CASSTGQGGNQPQHF
DNA: TGTGCCAGCTCAACGGGACAGGGAGGAAATCAGCCCCAGCATTTT
D: TRBD1
size: few
J: TRBJ1-5
V: TRBV18

CDR3: CASRKDRGAYNEQFF
DNA: TGTGCCAGCAGAAAGGACAGGGGGGCCTACAATGAGCAGTTCTTC
D: TRBD1
size: NA
J: TRBJ2-1
V: TRBV2

CDR3: CASSLQGNTEAFF
DNA: TGCGCCAGCAGCCTACAGGGGAACACTGAAGCTTTCTTT
D: NA
size: NA
J: TRBJ1-1
V: TRBV10-1

CDR3: CASSPDYAREQYF
DNA: TGTGCCAGCAGCCCGGACTACGCTCGGGAGCAGTACTTC
D: NA
size: NA
J: TRBJ2-7
V: TRBV6-2/TRBV6-3

CDR3: CASSLEVGTSPGNEQFF
DNA: TGTGCCAGCAGCTTAGAGGTGGGGACTAGCCCGGGCAATGAGCAGTTCTTC
D: TRBD2
size: NA
J: TRBJ2-1
V: TRBV7-7

CDR3: CASSPSGFNQPQHF
DNA: TGTGCCAGCTCACCGTCAGGGTTTAATCAGCCCCAGCATTTT
D: NA
size: NA
J: TRBJ1-5
V: TRBV18

CDR3: CASNKTGPSPLHF
DNA: TGTGCCAGCAACAAGACAGGGCCGTCACCCCTCCACTTT
D: TRBD1
size: few
J: TRBJ1-6
V: TRBV6-6

CDR3: CASSQAWGDDEQYF
DNA: TGCGCCAGCAGCCAAGCGTGGGGGGACGACGAGCAGTACTTC
D: NA
size: NA
J: TRBJ2-7
V: TRBV4-1

CDR3: CASSVGGITEAFF
DNA: TGCGCCAGCAGCGTAGGGGGCATCACTGAAGCTTTCTTT
D: TRBD1
size: NA
J: TRBJ1-1
V: TRBV5-1

CDR3: CASSQFSGGYNEQFF
DNA: TGTGCCAGCAGCCAATTTAGCGGGGGATACAATGAGCAGTTCTTC
D: TRBD2
size: once
J: TRBJ2-1
V: TRBV16

CDR3: CASSQVGNEQYF
DNA: TGTGCCAGCAGCCAAGTTGGCAACGAGCAGTACTTC
D: NA
size: few
J: TRBJ2-7
V: TRBV3-1/TRBV3-2

CDR3: CASSLAGVETQYF
DNA: TGTGCCAGCAGTCTAGCGGGAGTGGAGACCCAGTACTTC
D: TRBD2
size: NA
J: TRBJ2-5
V: TRBV27

CDR3: CAISTQGGTNTGELFF
DNA: TGTGCCATCAGTACACAGGGGGGGACGAACACCGGGGAGCTGTTTTTT
D: NA
size: NA
J: TRBJ2-2
V: TRBV10-3

CDR3: CASSLGGDRYCTF
DNA: TGTGCCAGCAGCTTAGGGGGGGACCGATACTGCACCTTC
D: NA
size: NA
J: TRBJ1-2
V: TRBV7-9